Below are 9 T cell receptor beta chains sequenced from a single sample in a study of blood T cell repertoires in COVID-19. Method: immunoSEQ multiplex PCR; TCRdb's copy keeps in-frame clones and lacks some. In the table there are about 160,000 clones, approximately 90% of which are singletons. The specimen was peripheral blood. The receptor set was obtained from an older woman who had recovered from COVID-19.

The chain is built from TRBV5-5 and TRBJ2-3; 10 bases are a match to TRBD2. The CDR3 sequence is 15 residues long. After removal of 0 bases from V and 4 bases from J, the junction contained 2 bases not matched to a gene. The germline V gene has CDR1 SGHKS and CDR2 YYEKEE (reference sequence). CDR3 coding DNA: TGTGCCAGCAGCTTGGCGGGGACTAGCGCAGATACGCAGTATTTT. Translated: CASSLAGTSADTQYF.

This chain joins TRBV15 and TRBJ1-2; D unclear. The germline V gene has CDR1 LNHNV and CDR2 YYDKDF (reference sequence). V was cut by 0 bases and J by 7 bases, with 12 bases left in between. The CDR3 is made up of 14 amino acids. CDR3 amino acids: CATSRDRGVSGYTF. CDR3 bases: TGTGCCACCAGCAGAGATCGTGGAGTGAGTGGCTACACCTTC.

The chain is built from TRBV7-9 and TRBJ1-4; 11 bases map to TRBD1. The ends lost 8 bases at V and 0 bases at J; junction bases unmatched: 11. CDR1 is SEHNR and CDR2 is FQNEAQ in the germline V gene (reference sequence). CDR3 length equals 18 residues. This CDR3 is CASGQGTGGFPTNEKLFF. For the CDR3, the DNA is TGTGCCAGCGGCCAAGGGACAGGGGGTTTCCCAACTAATGAAAAACTGTTTTTT.

The V gene is TRBV5-1, the J gene TRBJ2-3; D ambiguous. The V end was cut by 4 bases, the J end by 2 bases, with 11 bases between. The CDR3 covers 14 residues. From germline, CDR1 is SGHRS and CDR2 YFSETQ. CDR3: CASSPDTNTDTQYF. The CDR3 nucleotides are TGCGCCAGCAGCCCTGACACGAACACAGATACGCAGTATTTT.

The chain has TRBV5-4 and TRBJ2-7; 9 nucleotides line up with TRBD2. The CDR3 sequence is 15 residues long. Trimming at V came to 0 bases and at J to 6 bases, leaving 7 bases not matched to a gene. Germline V gene data show CDR1 as SGHNT and CDR2 as YYREEE (reference sequence). CDR3 nucleotide sequence: TGTGCCAGCAGCTTGGGTAGCGGGGGAAGGTCCGAGCAGTACTTC. Protein sequence: CASSLGSGGRSEQYF.

J is TRBJ2-3 and V is TRBV6-6; D gene uncertain. Germline V lookup: CDR1 MNHNY, CDR2 SVGAGI (reference sequence). The CDR3 contains 11 residues. Trimming cost V 2 bases and J 5 bases, with 2 bases left between them. This CDR3 is CASSYQDTQYF. The CDR3 nucleotides are TGTGCCAGCAGTTACCAAGATACGCAGTATTTT.

The chain joins TRBV27 to TRBJ2-5; no reliable D call. Trimming took 0 bases from V and 2 from J, leaving 10 bases between them. Germline lookup yields CDR1 MNHEY and CDR2 SMNVEV (reference sequence). The CDR3 runs to 15 residues. CDR3 sequence: CASSLSIWQQETQYF. DNA of the CDR3: TGTGCCAGCAGTTTATCGATCTGGCAGCAAGAGACCCAGTACTTC.

V and J are TRBV6-5 and TRBJ1-3; D not resolved. Trimming pared 6 bases from V and 0 bases from J, leaving 12 bases between. Germline V gene sequence: CDR1 MNHEY, CDR2 SVGAGI. The CDR3 spans 15 residues. The CDR3 loop reads CASSMGRSSGNTIYF. The DNA for the CDR3 is TGTGCCAGCAGCATGGGCAGGTCCTCTGGAAACACCATATATTTT.

CDR3 sequence (DNA): TGCGCCAGCAGTGAGTCCGGCAGGGTTGGCACCGGGGAGCTGTTTTTT. Translating it yields CASSESGRVGTGELFF. The chain joins TRBV10-1 to TRBJ2-2; TRBD1 is a possible D gene (5 bases). The CDR3 is 16 residues long. Germline loops: CDR1 WNHNN, CDR2 SYGVQD (reference sequence). V lost 0 bases and J 4 bases, leaving 12 bases between the germline ends.